The sequence of this T cell receptor (beta chain) was determined in a study of blood T cell repertoires in COVID-19. Seattle patients were enrolled during active infection and followed longitudinally. Germline V lookup: CDR1 MDHEN, CDR2 SYDVKM. The ends lost 3 bases at V and 2 bases at J; junction bases unmatched: 8. The CDR3 is 16 residues long. Clones were sequenced by immunoSEQ multiplex PCR, and TCRdb holds only the in-frame ones, with some missing. The top ten hold around 13% of the sample, which has approximately 400,000 clones, 88% seen once. This chain links TRBV28 with TRBJ2-7; 9 nucleotides match TRBD1. Sequencing was carried out using peripheral blood. The source is a woman aged 45-65 years with COVID-19, enrolled during active disease. Here the CDR3 DNA reads TGTGCCAGCAGTTTGGGACAGGGAATACCCGCCTACGAGCAGTACTTC. It yields the protein CASSLGQGIPAYEQYF.